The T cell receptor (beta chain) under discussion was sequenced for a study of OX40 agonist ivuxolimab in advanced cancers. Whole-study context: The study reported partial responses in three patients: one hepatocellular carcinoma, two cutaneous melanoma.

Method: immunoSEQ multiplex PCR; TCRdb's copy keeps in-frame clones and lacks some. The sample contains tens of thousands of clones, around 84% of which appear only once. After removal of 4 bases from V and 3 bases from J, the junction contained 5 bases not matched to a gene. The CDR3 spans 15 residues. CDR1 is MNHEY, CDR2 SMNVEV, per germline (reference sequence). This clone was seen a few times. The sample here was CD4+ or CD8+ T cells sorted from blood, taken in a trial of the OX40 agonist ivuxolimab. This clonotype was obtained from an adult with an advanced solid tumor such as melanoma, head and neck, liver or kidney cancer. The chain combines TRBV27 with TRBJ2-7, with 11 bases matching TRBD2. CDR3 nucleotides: TGTGCCAGCAGTTCCGGTGGACTAGCGGGCTACGAGCAGTACTTC. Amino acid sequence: CASSSGGLAGYEQYF.